A single sample gave rise to the 31 T cell receptor beta chains below, sequenced in a study of cytomegalovirus exposure and HLA in healthy donors. The method was immunoSEQ multiplex PCR; TCRdb's version includes in-frame clones alone and lacks a portion of them. The sample yields about 180,000 clones, around nine tenths seen once. Sequenced: PBMCs. The receptors shown here come from a woman aged 30 to 39 in good health and CMV-seronegative.

The chain employs TRBV6-1 and TRBJ2-3; perhaps TRBD2 as D (6 bases). The germline V gene has CDR1 MNHNS and CDR2 SASEGT. The CDR3 totals 16 residues. V lost 4 bases to trimming and J lost 0 bases, with 14 bases between them. CDR3 region: CASSVSLAISTDTQYF. CDR3 bases: TGTGCCAGCAGTGTGAGCCTAGCGATTAGCACAGATACGCAGTATTTT.

The chain combines TRBV11-2 with TRBJ2-7, with TRBD1 matching over 9 bases. This CDR3 is built from 19 residues. The junction had 20 bases not matched to a gene; V was cut back by 5 bases and J by 3 bases. Germline V gene lookup returns CDR1 SGHAT and CDR2 FQNNGV. CDR3 residues: CASSRNNLLRDREVYEQYF. The CDR3 region has the DNA TGTGCCAGCAGCCGAAATAATCTCCTCCGGGACAGGGAGGTCTACGAGCAGTACTTC.

This clone has only one observation. The chain carries TRBV10-3 and TRBJ2-3; TRBD2 aligns across 10 bases. Losses at the gene ends were 2 bases for V and 4 bases for J; bases not matched to a gene: 9. This CDR3 has 17 residues. Germline CDR1 and CDR2: ENHRY and SYGVKD. The CDR3: CAISEPGLAEDPDTQYF. As DNA, the CDR3 is TGTGCCATCAGTGAGCCAGGACTAGCGGAGGATCCAGATACGCAGTATTTT.

The V and J genes are TRBV6-1 and TRBJ2-6; 8 bases match TRBD1. Germline CDR1 is MNHNS and CDR2 is SASEGT. This CDR3 contains 20 residues. V gave up 3 bases and J gave up 2 bases; unmatched junction bases: 15. The DNA of the CDR3 is TGTGCCAGCAGTGATTATGTTCTGGGGACAGGTCTACCTGGGGCCAACGTCCTGACTTTC. It specifies CASSDYVLGTGLPGANVLTF.

The V and J genes are TRBV12-5 and TRBJ1-6; 9 bases line up with TRBD1. Looked up from germline, CDR1 is LGHNT and CDR2 is FRNRAP. The CDR3 has 16 amino acids. V gave up 7 bases and J gave up 3 bases; unmatched junction bases: 7. CDR3 loop: CASARLTGGYNSPLHF. The DNA for the CDR3 is TGTGCTAGTGCCCGCTTGACAGGGGGCTATAATTCACCCCTCCACTTT.

The chain couples TRBV19 to TRBJ2-2, with D perhaps TRBD2 (6 bases). V lost 7 bases and J lost 5, with 11 bases in between. CDR1 is LNHDA, CDR2 SQIVND, per germline (reference sequence). The CDR3 runs to 13 residues. The CDR3 DNA is TGTGCCAGTATTGGAGGGGTTACCGGGGAGCTGTTTTTT. It codes for CASIGGVTGELFF.

The rearrangement links TRBV5-1 to TRBJ1-2; TRBD1 matches 10 bases. The CDR3 consists of 15 residues. Germline trimming cut 3 bases from V and 6 bases from J; bases unmatched to any gene: 8. Germline CDR1 is SGHRS and CDR2 is YFSETQ. CDR3 sequence: CASSSTGQGWDGYTF. CDR3 DNA sequence: TGCGCCAGCAGCTCTACGGGACAGGGGTGGGATGGCTACACCTTC.

The chain recombines TRBV9 with TRBJ2-7, with TRBD2 identical over 9 bases. The CDR3 is 14 residues long. V lost 0 bases and J lost 7; bases outside the gene matches: 5. Germline V gives CDR1 SGDLS, CDR2 YYNGEE. The CDR3 spells CASSVGGGAGEQYF. The DNA for the CDR3 is TGTGCCAGCAGCGTAGGCGGGGGGGCGGGAGAGCAGTACTTC. The whole variable domain, remainder taken from reference TRBV9 and TRBJ2-7, is DSGVTQTPKHLITATGQRVTLRCSPRSGDLSVYWYQQSLDQGLQFLIQYYNGEERAKGNILERFSAQQFPDLHSELNLSSLELGDSALYFCASSVGGGAGEQYFGPGTRLTVT.

The rearrangement uses TRBV18 and TRBJ2-5, with a weak D call TRBD2 (5 bases). The CDR3 runs 14 residues. Per the germline V gene, CDR1 is KGHSH and CDR2 is LQKENI. With 6 bases removed from V and 3 bases from J, the gap between germline ends came to 14 bases. Written as DNA, the CDR3 is TGTGCCAGCTCGGCGGGCCTCCGGGAAGAGACCCAGTACTTC. Its protein product is CASSAGLREETQYF.

V is TRBV18 and J is TRBJ1-2; 7 nucleotides agree with TRBD1. The CDR3 consists of 15 residues. The J segment lost 3 bases and the V segment lost 3 bases, leaving 7 bases of the junction unmatched. Per germline, CDR1 KGHSH and CDR2 LQKENI. CDR3: CASSPLDRNDYGYTF. The CDR3 DNA reads TGTGCCAGCTCACCCTTGGACAGGAATGACTATGGCTACACCTTC.

J is TRBJ2-4 and V is TRBV10-1; D gene ambiguous. The ends were cut back, 2 bases at V and 6 bases at J, with 11 bases in the middle. Germline V gene lookup returns CDR1 WNHNN and CDR2 SYGVQD (reference sequence). CDR3 length equals 14 residues. DNA for the CDR3: TGCGCCAGCAGTGAGACAGTGAATGCAAACATTCAGTACTTC. Amino acid sequence: CASSETVNANIQYF.

CDR3 bases: TGTGCCAGCAGGGAGGGGCCCTACGAGCAGTACTTC. Protein: CASREGPYEQYF. The rearrangement links TRBV6-1 to TRBJ2-7, with D possibly TRBD2 on 6 matching bases. CDR1 is MNHNS and CDR2 is SASEGT in the germline V gene. The CDR3 sequence is 12 residues long. V lost 6 bases, J lost 2 bases, and 8 bases lay in between.

The chain uses TRBV6-1 and TRBJ2-7; 10 nucleotides line up with TRBD1. The germline CDR1 and CDR2 sequences are MNHNS and SASEGT. This CDR3 comprises 17 residues. The ends lost 4 bases at V and 5 bases at J; junction bases unmatched: 14. In DNA, the CDR3 is TGTGCCAGCAGTGGAAGGACAGGGGGGGCCCTTGAGGACGAGCAGTACTTC. Its translation is CASSGRTGGALEDEQYF.

V is TRBV11-2 and J is TRBJ2-7; TRBD1 might be the D (6 bases). V lost 0 bases and J lost 0, with 9 bases in between. CDR1 and CDR2 from the germline V gene are SGHAT and FQNNGV. This CDR3 contains 15 residues. The CDR3 protein is CASSLDQGFSYEQYF. In DNA, the CDR3 is TGTGCCAGCAGCTTAGATCAGGGGTTCTCCTACGAGCAGTACTTC.

This sequence joins TRBV5-6 and TRBJ1-1; TRBD1 matches 7 bases. Germline values: CDR1 SGHDT, CDR2 YYEEEE. There are 14 residues in the CDR3. Germline trimming cut 4 bases from V and 6 bases from J; bases unmatched to any gene: 9. The CDR3, as DNA: TGTGCCAGCAGCCCTGAGGGGACAGCGCCTGAAGCTTTCTTT. This sequence encodes CASSPEGTAPEAFF.

This clone was detected once. V and J are TRBV7-9 and TRBJ2-2; a possible D gene is TRBD1 (5 bases). Germline V gives CDR1 SEHNR, CDR2 FQNEAQ (reference sequence). The CDR3 sequence is 15 residues long. V was trimmed by 5 bases and J by 1 base, leaving 11 bases between them. Written as DNA, the CDR3 is TGTGCCAGCAGCACCCGACAGAAGAACACCGGGGAGCTGTTTTTT. Translated: CASSTRQKNTGELFF. Combining the CDR3 with reference TRBV7-9 and TRBJ2-2 gives the whole variable domain DTGVSQNPRHKITKRGQNVTFRCDPISEHNRLYWYRQTLGQGPEFLTYFQNEAQLEKSRLLSDRFSAERPKGSFSTLEIQRTEQGDSAMYLCASSTRQKNTGELFFGEGSRLTVL.

This chain links TRBV5-6 with TRBJ1-6; D remains unclear. V lost 4 bases, J lost 7 bases, and 12 bases lay in between. In germline, CDR1 is SGHDT, CDR2 YYEEEE. CDR3 length: 14 amino acids. The CDR3 nucleotides are TGTGCCAGCAGCGGGCTCGCCCTCAATTCACCCCTCCACTTT. Its translation: CASSGLALNSPLHF.

The chain recombines TRBV18 with TRBJ1-2; 8 bases agree with TRBD1. The ends lost 4 bases at V and 7 bases at J; junction bases unmatched: 14. Germline V CDR1 and CDR2: KGHSH, LQKENI. The CDR3 is 16 residues long. CDR3 sequence reads: CASSLPLSGGYGGYTF. The CDR3 nucleotides are TGTGCCAGCTCACTACCGCTGTCAGGGGGCTATGGTGGCTACACCTTC. Based on the CDR3 plus reference TRBV18 and TRBJ1-2, the full variable domain is NAGVMQNPRHLVRRRGQEARLRCSPMKGHSHVYWYRQLPEEGLKFMVYLQKENIIDESGMPKERFSAEFPKEGPSILRIQQVVRGDSAAYFCASSLPLSGGYGGYTFGSGTRLTVV.

The chain recombines TRBV4-1 with TRBJ2-3, with D possibly TRBD2 on 6 matching bases. Germline CDR1 MGHRA, CDR2 YSYEKL. The length of the CDR3 is 18 residues. V dropped 2 bases and J dropped 0 bases, with 18 bases sitting between them. CDR3 DNA sequence: TGCGCCAGCAGCCAATCCGGGGGTGAGGGAACTAGCACAGATACGCAGTATTTT. It yields the protein CASSQSGGEGTSTDTQYF.

This chain connects TRBV2 to TRBJ2-3; 9 nucleotides align to TRBD2. Germline V lookup: CDR1 SNHLY, CDR2 FYNNEI. V dropped 5 bases and J dropped 0; count of bases not matched to a gene: 6. CDR3 size: 16 residues. The CDR3 region has the DNA TGTGCCAGCAGTCAAGAGCGGGGGGCTAGCACAGATACGCAGTATTTT. Amino acid sequence: CASSQERGASTDTQYF.

This clone was observed a handful of times. The V gene is TRBV30, the J gene TRBJ2-2; D call uncertain. This CDR3 is built from 13 residues. Trimming stripped 1 base from V and 2 bases from J, with 5 bases between. In germline, CDR1 is GTSNPN, CDR2 SVGIG (reference sequence). The CDR3 region is CAWSGYNTGELFF. The CDR3 region has the DNA TGTGCCTGGAGTGGTTATAACACCGGGGAGCTGTTTTTT. Looking up the rest from reference TRBV30 and TRBJ2-2 gives the full variable domain: SQTIHQWPATLVQPVGSPLSLECTVEGTSNPNLYWYRQAAGRGLQLLFYSVGIGQISSEVPQNLSASRPQDRQFILSSKKLLLSDSGFYLCAWSGYNTGELFFGEGSRLTVL.

The J gene is TRBJ2-5, the V gene TRBV27; no firm D call. The V and J ends lost 0 bases and 7 bases respectively, with 9 bases between them. CDR3 length equals 13 residues. Germline lookup yields CDR1 MNHEY and CDR2 SMNVEV (reference sequence). The CDR3 loop reads CASSLSFDSTQYF. CDR3 DNA sequence: TGTGCCAGCAGTTTATCGTTCGACTCGACCCAGTACTTC.

The rearrangement joins TRBV7-8 to TRBJ2-2; D ambiguous. Looked up from germline, CDR1 is SGHVS and CDR2 is FQNEAQ. V lost 2 bases, J lost 8 bases, and 9 bases lay in between. The length of the CDR3 is 13 residues. The DNA of the CDR3 is TGTGCCAGCAGCTTATTGTCCTCGGGGGAGCTGTTTTTT. The encoded protein is CASSLLSSGELFF.

The chain combines TRBV29-1 with TRBJ1-2, with a weak D call TRBD1 (5 bases). The CDR3 spans 15 residues. Trimming stripped 1 base from V and 1 base from J, with 13 bases between. CDR1 and CDR2 from the germline V gene are SQVTM and ANQGSEA. CDR3 amino acids: CSVEGGWGLNYGYTF. CDR3 sequence (DNA): TGCAGCGTTGAAGGGGGTTGGGGACTTAACTATGGCTACACCTTC.

The sample holds one count of this clone. The chain combines TRBV5-1 with TRBJ1-1; weak D call: TRBD1 (5 bases). CDR3 length: 16 residues. Trimming removed 2 bases at V and 6 bases at J, with 20 bases between. Per the germline V gene, CDR1 is SGHRS and CDR2 is YFSETQ. CDR3 nucleotides: TGCGCCAGCAGCTTAATCGGGGGGAGGACGGTTGCTGAAGCTTTCTTT. Encoded protein: CASSLIGGRTVAEAFF.

This chain joins TRBV27 and TRBJ2-7; D remains unclear. Trimming removed 6 bases from V and 1 base from J, with 16 bases in between. The CDR3 is 15 amino acids. In germline, CDR1 is MNHEY, CDR2 SMNVEV (reference sequence). CDR3: CASRASVTFSYEQYF. The CDR3 DNA is TGTGCCAGCAGGGCCTCGGTGACTTTTTCCTACGAGCAGTACTTC.

V is TRBV6-5 and J is TRBJ1-1; D is possibly TRBD1 (5 bases). V shed 7 bases and J shed 6 bases, with 9 bases lying between them. This CDR3 contains 11 residues. Germline V gives CDR1 MNHEY, CDR2 SVGAGI. The chain's CDR3 is CASNQGSEAFF. CDR3 coding DNA: TGTGCCAGCAACCAGGGTTCTGAAGCTTTCTTT.

The V gene is TRBV2, the J gene TRBJ1-2, with D hard to call. The V gene lost 8 bases and the J gene lost 3 bases, with 19 bases spanning the gap. The germline V gene has CDR1 SNHLY and CDR2 FYNNEI. This CDR3 is 15 amino acids long. CDR3 region: CASLPRRALDYGYTF. The CDR3 coding sequence is TGTGCCAGCCTCCCCAGGCGGGCCCTCGACTATGGCTACACCTTC.

This chain connects TRBV2 to TRBJ2-7, with D perhaps TRBD1 (6 bases). Germline CDR1 SNHLY, CDR2 FYNNEI. The CDR3 is 14 amino acids. The V end lost 8 bases, the J end lost 2 bases, and 16 bases lay between the germline ends. The CDR3 is CASVPQGLPYEQYF. DNA of the CDR3: TGTGCCAGCGTTCCCCAGGGGTTACCCTACGAGCAGTACTTC.

About this clone itself: The junction departs from germline at one end; a sequencing error may be responsible. The rearrangement joins TRBV6-1 to TRBJ2-3, with 7 bases aligning to TRBD1. The germline gives CDR1 MNHNS, CDR2 SASEGT. The CDR3 extends over 10 amino acids. The CDR3 DNA sequence: TGTGCCAGCAGCGGGACAGTGAGGGATTTT. Its protein product is CASSGTVRDF.

The rearrangement uses TRBV2 and TRBJ2-3; 9 nucleotides agree with TRBD2. V was clipped by 5 bases and J by 1 base; unmatched bases: 7. Germline V CDR1 and CDR2: SNHLY, FYNNEI. The CDR3 loop spans 16 amino acids. This CDR3 reads CASSSEVAGGTDTQYF. DNA for the CDR3: TGTGCCAGCAGTTCCGAGGTAGCGGGGGGCACAGATACGCAGTATTTT.